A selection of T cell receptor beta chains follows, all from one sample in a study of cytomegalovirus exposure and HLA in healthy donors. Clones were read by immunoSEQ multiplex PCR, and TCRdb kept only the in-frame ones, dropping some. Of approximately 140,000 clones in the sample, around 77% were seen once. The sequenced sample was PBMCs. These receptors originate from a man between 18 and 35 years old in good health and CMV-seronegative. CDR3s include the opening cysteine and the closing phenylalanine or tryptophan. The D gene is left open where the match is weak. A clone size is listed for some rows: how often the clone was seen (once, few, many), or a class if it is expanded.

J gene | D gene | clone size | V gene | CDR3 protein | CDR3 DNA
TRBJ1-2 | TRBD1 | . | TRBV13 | CASSKDRGNGYTF | TGTGCCAGCAGCAAGGACAGGGGAAATGGCTACACCTTC
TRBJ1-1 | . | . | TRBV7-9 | CASSPDGSPGNTEAFF | TGTGCCAGCAGCCCAGACGGGTCTCCTGGGAACACTGAAGCTTTCTTT
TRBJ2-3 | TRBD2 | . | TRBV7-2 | CASSLGASGGGAADTQYF | TGTGCCAGCAGCTTAGGGGCGAGCGGCGGGGGGGCGGCAGATACGCAGTATTTT
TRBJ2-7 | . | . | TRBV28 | CASSFNYEQYF | TGTGCCAGCAGTTTCAACTACGAGCAGTACTTC
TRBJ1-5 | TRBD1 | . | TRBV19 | CASSGQGVGQPQHF | TGTGCCAGTTCTGGCCAGGGGGTGGGTCAGCCCCAGCATTTT
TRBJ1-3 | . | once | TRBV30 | CAWTTGISGNTIYF | TGTGCCTGGACCACAGGGATCTCTGGAAACACCATATATTTT
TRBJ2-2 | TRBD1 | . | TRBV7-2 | CASSFRGRNTGELFF | TGTGCCAGCAGCTTCAGGGGGCGAAACACCGGGGAGCTGTTTTTT
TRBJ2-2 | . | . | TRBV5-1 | CASSLPEFLSGELFF | TGCGCCAGCAGCTTGCCGGAGTTTCTTTCCGGGGAGCTGTTTTTT
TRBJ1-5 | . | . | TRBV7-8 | CASSSAREVEGNQPQHF | TGTGCCAGCAGCTCCGCCCGTGAGGTGGAGGGCAATCAGCCCCAGCATTTT
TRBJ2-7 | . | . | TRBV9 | CASSVGTGGEQYF | TGTGCCAGCAGCGTAGGAACGGGCGGGGAGCAGTACTTC
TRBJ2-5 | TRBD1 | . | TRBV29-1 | CSVTGRRSQETQYF | TGCAGCGTGACAGGGCGGAGATCGCAAGAGACCCAGTACTTC
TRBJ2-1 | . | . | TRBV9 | CASSVGAPDEQFF | TGTGCCAGCAGCGTAGGGGCCCCCGATGAGCAGTTCTTC
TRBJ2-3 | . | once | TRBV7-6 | CASSFEGAGPDTQYF | TGTGCCAGCAGCTTCGAAGGTGCAGGCCCAGATACGCAGTATTTT
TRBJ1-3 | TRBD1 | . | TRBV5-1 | CASSRGQGGAGNTIYF | TGCGCCAGCAGCCGAGGACAGGGCGGCGCTGGAAACACCATATATTTT
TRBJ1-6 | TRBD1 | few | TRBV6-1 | CASTVQQGRGSPLHF | TGTGCCAGCACCGTCCAACAGGGGCGAGGGTCACCCCTCCACTTT